Included here is one TCR beta chain sequence, with context. What it binds is unknown. Some clones are missing from TCRdb's copy, which holds only in-frame ones; the method was immunoSEQ multiplex PCR. The sample shows around 96,000 clones, approximately 92% of them seen only once. From germline, CDR1 is SGHAT and CDR2 FQNNGV. V dropped 5 bases and J dropped 10; count of bases not matched to a gene: 12. This CDR3 region has 16 residues. This sample was included in a study of graft-versus-host responses after intestinal transplantation. General study findings and limits: Elevated graft-versus-host to host-versus-graft clonal ratios in allografts were recorded for patients with graft-donor T cell macrochimerism.

The sequence was collected from a human patient who received an intestinal transplant, so some T cells may come from the graft donor. The sequences come from PBMCs, collected approximately 420 days after intestinal transplant. The rearrangement joins TRBV11-2 to TRBJ1-6, with 9 bases identical to TRBD1. The DNA for the CDR3 is TGTGCCAGCAGCCTGACAGGGGGAAACTCGGGCTCACCCCTCCACTTT. It specifies CASSLTGGNSGSPLHF.